The clone carrying this T cell receptor (beta chain) was recorded at least ten times. The antigen remains undetermined. A single record per CDR3 protein comes from TCRdb applying MiXCR to the reads. The sample lists approximately 250,000 distinct CDR3 sequences, roughly 10% occurring once. The sample belongs to a study of T cell repertoires in cytomegalovirus infection. The overall study: The public TCR beta signatures pointed to both CMV infection and matching HLA type.

General study points: HLA-C-restricted CMV clonotypes gave the most frequent clonotype in two of eight donors. Individuals carrying CMV plus the relevant HLA were identified by cumulative frequency of public TCR beta families.

Sequencing was performed on PBMCs. This TCR came from a human donor in good health (CMV status not recorded). Some clones in this sample may be carry-over from other donors' samples.

CDR3 sequence reads: CSVNRERDGYTF. The CDR3 nucleotides read TGCAGCGTCAACAGGGAGAGAGATGGCTACACCTTC. The V gene is TRBV29-1, the J gene TRBJ1-2; a possible D gene is TRBD1 (6 bases). Germline V gene data show CDR1 as SQVTM and CDR2 as ANQGSEA. The germline V and J ends were trimmed by 6 bases and 6 bases, with 14 bases remaining between them. The CDR3 runs to 12 residues.